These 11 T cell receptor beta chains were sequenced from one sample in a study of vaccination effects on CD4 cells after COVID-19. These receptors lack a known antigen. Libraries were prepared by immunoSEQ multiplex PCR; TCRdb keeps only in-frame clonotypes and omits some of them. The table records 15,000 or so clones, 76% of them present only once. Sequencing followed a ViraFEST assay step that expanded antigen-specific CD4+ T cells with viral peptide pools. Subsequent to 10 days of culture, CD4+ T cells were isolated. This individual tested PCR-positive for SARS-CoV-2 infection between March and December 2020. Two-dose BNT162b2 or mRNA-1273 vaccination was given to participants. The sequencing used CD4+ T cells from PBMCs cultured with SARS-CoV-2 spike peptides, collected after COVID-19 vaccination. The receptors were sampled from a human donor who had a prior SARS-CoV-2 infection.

As DNA, the CDR3 is TGTGCCAGCAGATCCTCTGGGGCCAACGTCCTGACTTTC. Translation gives CASRSSGANVLTF. The chain has TRBV6-5 and TRBJ2-6; no clear D gene. CDR1 and CDR2 from the germline V gene are MNHEY and SVGAGI. The germline V and J ends were trimmed by 6 bases and 0 bases, with 3 bases remaining between them. CDR3 length: 13 residues.

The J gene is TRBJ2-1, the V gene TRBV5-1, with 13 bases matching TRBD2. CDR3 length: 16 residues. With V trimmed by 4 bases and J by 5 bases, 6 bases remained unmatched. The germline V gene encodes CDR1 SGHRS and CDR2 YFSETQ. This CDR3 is CASSRRLAGGNNEQFF. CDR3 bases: TGCGCCAGCAGCCGGAGACTAGCGGGAGGCAACAATGAGCAGTTCTTC. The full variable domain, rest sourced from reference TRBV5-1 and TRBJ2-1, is KAGVTQTPRYLIKTRGQQVTLSCSPISGHRSVSWYQQTPGQGLQFLFEYFSETQRNKGNFPGRFSGRQFSNSRSEMNVSTLELGDSALYLCASSRRLAGGNNEQFFGPGTRLTVL.

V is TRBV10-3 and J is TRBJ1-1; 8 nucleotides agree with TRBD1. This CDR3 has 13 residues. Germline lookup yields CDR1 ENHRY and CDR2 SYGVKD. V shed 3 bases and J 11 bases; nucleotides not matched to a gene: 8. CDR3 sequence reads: CAISDPRRGQAFF. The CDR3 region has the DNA TGTGCCATCAGTGACCCTCGCAGGGGGCAGGCTTTCTTT.

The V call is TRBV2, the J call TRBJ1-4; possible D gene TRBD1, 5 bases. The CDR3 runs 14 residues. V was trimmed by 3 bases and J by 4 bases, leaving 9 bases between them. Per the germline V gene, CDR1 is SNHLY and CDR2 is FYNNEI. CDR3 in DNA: TGTGCCAGCAGTGATCAGGGAGGTAATGAAAAACTGTTTTTT. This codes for CASSDQGGNEKLFF.

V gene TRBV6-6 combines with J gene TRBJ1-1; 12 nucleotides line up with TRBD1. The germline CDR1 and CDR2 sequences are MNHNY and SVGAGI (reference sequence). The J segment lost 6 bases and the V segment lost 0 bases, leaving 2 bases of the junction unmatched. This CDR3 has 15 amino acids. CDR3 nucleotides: TGTGCCAGCAGTTACTCGGGACAGGGGGCCTCTGAAGCTTTCTTT. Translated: CASSYSGQGASEAFF.

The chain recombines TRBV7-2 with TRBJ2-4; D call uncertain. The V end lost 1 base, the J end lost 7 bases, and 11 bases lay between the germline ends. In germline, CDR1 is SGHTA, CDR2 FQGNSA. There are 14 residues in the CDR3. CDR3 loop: CASSLGPRLNIQYF. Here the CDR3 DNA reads TGTGCCAGCAGCTTAGGACCGCGGCTGAACATTCAGTACTTC.

CDR3 DNA: TGTGCCAGCAGTAGGACCGACGGGCGAGAGACCCAGTACTTC. This sequence encodes CASSRTDGRETQYF. This chain connects TRBV6-5 to TRBJ2-5; D remains unclear. This CDR3 contains 14 residues. Per the germline V gene, CDR1 is MNHEY and CDR2 is SVGAGI. V lost 5 bases to trimming and J lost 4 bases, with 14 bases between them.

The CDR3, as DNA: TGTGCCAGCAGCGTAGATATGAACACTGAAGCTTTCTTT. The encoded protein is CASSVDMNTEAFF. The rearrangement uses TRBV9 and TRBJ1-1; D unresolved. The ends were cut back, 0 bases at V and 0 bases at J, with 3 bases in the middle. The CDR3 is made up of 13 amino acids. Germline V lookup: CDR1 SGDLS, CDR2 YYNGEE. Full variable domain (remainder filled in from reference TRBV9 and TRBJ1-1): DSGVTQTPKHLITATGQRVTLRCSPRSGDLSVYWYQQSLDQGLQFLIQYYNGEERAKGNILERFSAQQFPDLHSELNLSSLELGDSALYFCASSVDMNTEAFFGQGTRLTVV.

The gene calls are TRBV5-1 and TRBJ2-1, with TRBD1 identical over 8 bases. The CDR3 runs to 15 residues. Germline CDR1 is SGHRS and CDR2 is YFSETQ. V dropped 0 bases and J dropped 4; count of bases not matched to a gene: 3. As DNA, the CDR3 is TGCGCCAGCAGCTTGGTGACAGGGGCATACAATGAGCAGTTCTTC. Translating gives CASSLVTGAYNEQFF.

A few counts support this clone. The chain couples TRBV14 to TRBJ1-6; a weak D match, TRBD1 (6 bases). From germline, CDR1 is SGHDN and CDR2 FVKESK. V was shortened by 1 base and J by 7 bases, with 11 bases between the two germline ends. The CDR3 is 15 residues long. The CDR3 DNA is TGTGCCAGCAGCCAAGTCGGCAGGGGAAATTCACCCCTCCACTTT. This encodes CASSQVGRGNSPLHF.

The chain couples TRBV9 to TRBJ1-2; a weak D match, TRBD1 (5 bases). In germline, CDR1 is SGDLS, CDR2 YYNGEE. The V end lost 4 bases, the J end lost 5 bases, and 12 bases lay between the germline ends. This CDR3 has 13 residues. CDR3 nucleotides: TGTGCCAGCAGCCCCGGGGCGTCATATGGCTACACCTTC. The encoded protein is CASSPGASYGYTF.